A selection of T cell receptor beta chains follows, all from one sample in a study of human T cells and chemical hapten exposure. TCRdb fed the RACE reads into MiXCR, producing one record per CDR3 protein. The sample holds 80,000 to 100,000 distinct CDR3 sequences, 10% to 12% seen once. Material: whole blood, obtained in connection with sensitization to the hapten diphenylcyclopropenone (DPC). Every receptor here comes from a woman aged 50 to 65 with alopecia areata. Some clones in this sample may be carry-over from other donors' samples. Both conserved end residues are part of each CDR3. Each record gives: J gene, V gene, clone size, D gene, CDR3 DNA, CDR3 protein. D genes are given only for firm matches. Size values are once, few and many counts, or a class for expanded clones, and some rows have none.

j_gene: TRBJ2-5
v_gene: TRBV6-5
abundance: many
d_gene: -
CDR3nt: TGTGCCAGCAGTTACGGCCTACTCAAGGGCGAGACCCAGTACTTC
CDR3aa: CASSYGLLKGETQYF

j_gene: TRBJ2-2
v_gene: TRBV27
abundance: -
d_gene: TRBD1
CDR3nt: TGTGCCAGCAGTTTAGCCCCGATAAGGGGGCAGGCCGGGGAGCTGTTTTTT
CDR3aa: CASSLAPIRGQAGELFF

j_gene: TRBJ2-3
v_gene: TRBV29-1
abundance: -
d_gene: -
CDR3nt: TGCAGCGTTGGACAGGCGGCAGATACGCAGTATTTT
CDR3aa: CSVGQAADTQYF

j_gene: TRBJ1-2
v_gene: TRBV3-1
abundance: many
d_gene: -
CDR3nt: TGTGCCAGCAGCCAGGGCCGAGTCAGGGGAGTGGATGGCTACACCTTC
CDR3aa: CASSQGRVRGVDGYTF

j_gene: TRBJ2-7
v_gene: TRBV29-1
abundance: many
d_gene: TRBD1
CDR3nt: TGCAGCGTTCAGGGACAGTGGTCCTACGAGCAGTACTTC
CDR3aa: CSVQGQWSYEQYF

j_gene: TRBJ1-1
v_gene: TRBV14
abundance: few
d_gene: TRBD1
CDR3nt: TGTGCCAGCAGCCTGGGGGGCCCAGGGGGAGCTGAAGCTTTCTTT
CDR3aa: CASSLGGPGGAEAFF

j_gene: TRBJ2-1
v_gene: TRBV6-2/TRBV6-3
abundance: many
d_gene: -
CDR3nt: TGTGCCAGCAGTACTTTCTCCTACAATGAGCAGTTCTTC
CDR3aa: CASSTFSYNEQFF

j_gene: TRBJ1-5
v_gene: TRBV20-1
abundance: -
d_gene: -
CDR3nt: TGCAGTGCTAGAGAAGGGGTTTCTTGGCAGTCCCAGCATTTT
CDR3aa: CSAREGVSWQSQHF

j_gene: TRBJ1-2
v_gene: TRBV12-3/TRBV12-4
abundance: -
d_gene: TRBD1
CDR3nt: TGTGCCAGCAGCCCCGAGGGGGCGATCTATGGCTACACCTTC
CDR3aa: CASSPEGAIYGYTF

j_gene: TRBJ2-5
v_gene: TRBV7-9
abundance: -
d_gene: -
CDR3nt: TGTGCCAGCAGCGCCACAGGTCCCCAGGAGACCCAGTACTTC
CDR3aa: CASSATGPQETQYF

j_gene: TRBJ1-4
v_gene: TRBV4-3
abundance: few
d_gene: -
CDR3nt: TGCGCCAGCAGCCAATCAGACAGGTTTAATGAAAAACTGTTTTTT
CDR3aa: CASSQSDRFNEKLFF

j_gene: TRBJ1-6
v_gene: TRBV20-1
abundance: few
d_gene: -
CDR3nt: TGCAGTGGCCAACAGGGTAGTGATTCACCCCTCCACTTT
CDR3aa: CSGQQGSDSPLHF

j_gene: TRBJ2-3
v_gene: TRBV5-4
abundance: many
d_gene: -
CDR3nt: TGTGCCAGCAGCTTGGTGGGGCGGAGCCCTCCAGATACGCAGTATTTT
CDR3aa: CASSLVGRSPPDTQYF

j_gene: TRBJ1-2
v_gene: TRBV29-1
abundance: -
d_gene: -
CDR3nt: TGCAGCGTTGAAGGGCTCCAGGGGCTTAACTATGGCTACACCTTC
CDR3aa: CSVEGLQGLNYGYTF

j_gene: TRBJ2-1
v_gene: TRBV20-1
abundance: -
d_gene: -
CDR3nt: TGCAGTGCGCCCCCTGGCAGTCGCCCCCCCAATGAGCAGTTCTTC
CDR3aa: CSAPPGSRPPNEQFF

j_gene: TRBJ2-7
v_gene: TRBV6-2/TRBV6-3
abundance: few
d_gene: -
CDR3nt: TGTGCCAGCAGTTTCACACCCACCCGACAGGTCGACTTGGGGGAGCAGTACTTC
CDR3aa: CASSFTPTRQVDLGEQYF

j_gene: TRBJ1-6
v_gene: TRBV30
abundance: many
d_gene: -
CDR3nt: TGTGCCTGGACCGGACGCAGGGGAGGCTCCTATAATTCACCCCTCCACTTT
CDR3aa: CAWTGRRGGSYNSPLHF

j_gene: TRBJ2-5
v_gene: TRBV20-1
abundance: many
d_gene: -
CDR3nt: TGCAGTGCTAGAGATCAGAGGGCCAGGGAGGAGACCCAGTACTTC
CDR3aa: CSARDQRAREETQYF

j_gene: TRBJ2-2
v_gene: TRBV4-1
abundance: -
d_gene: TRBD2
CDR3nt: TGCGCCAGCAGCCAAGATCGACTAGCCTCGAACACCGGGGAGCTGTTTTTT
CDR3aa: CASSQDRLASNTGELFF

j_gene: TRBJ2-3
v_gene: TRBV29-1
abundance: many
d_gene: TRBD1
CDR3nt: TGCAGCGTCGCTCGACAGGGGGCAAAAGATACGCAGTATTTT
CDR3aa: CSVARQGAKDTQYF

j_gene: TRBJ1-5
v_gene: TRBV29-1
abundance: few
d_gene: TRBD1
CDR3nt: TGCAGCGTTGGGGACAGGGCTAGCAATCAGCCCCAGCATTTT
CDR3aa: CSVGDRASNQPQHF

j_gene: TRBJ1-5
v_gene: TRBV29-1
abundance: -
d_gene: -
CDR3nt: TGCAGCGTTAGTCGTGGCGACAATCAGCCCCAGCATTTT
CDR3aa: CSVSRGDNQPQHF

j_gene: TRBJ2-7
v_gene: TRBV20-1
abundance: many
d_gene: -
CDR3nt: TGCAGTGCCCCGTGGCGCGGGACCTTCGAGAGCGAGCAGTACTTC
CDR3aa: CSAPWRGTFESEQYF

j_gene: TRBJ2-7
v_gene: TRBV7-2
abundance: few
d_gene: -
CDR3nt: TGTGCCAGCGCACAGGGCTACGAGCAGTACTTC
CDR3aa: CASAQGYEQYF

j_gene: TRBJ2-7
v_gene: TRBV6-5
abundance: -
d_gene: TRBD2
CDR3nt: TGTGCCAGCAGGAGCCTAGCGGGAGGGCCCGTCGAGCAGTACTTC
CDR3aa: CASRSLAGGPVEQYF

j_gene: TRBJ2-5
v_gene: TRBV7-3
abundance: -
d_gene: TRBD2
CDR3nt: TGTGCCAGCAGCTTAAACAGCGGGATGGAGGAGACCCAGTACTTC
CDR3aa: CASSLNSGMEETQYF

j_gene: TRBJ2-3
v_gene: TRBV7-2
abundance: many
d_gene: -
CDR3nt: TGTGCCAGCAGCGGGGCCGGCACAGATACGCAGTATTTT
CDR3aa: CASSGAGTDTQYF

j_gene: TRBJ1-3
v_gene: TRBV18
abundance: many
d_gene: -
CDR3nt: TGTGCCAGCTCACCCCGGGACCGTCTCTCTGGAAACACCATATATTTT
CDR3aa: CASSPRDRLSGNTIYF

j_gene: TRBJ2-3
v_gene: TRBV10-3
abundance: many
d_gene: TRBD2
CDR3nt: TGTGCCACCCCGGGGGAGCGGGAGCTGGAAACTAGCACAGATACGCAGTATTTT
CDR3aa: CATPGERELETSTDTQYF

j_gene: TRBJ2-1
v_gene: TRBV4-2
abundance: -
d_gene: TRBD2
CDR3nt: TGTGCCAGCAGCCCGACCCCGGGACTAGGGGCAAACAATGAGCAGTTCTTC
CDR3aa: CASSPTPGLGANNEQFF

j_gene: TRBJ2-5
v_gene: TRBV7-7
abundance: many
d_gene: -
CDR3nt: TGTGCTAGCAGCTTAGGGAAGGTCGGGACCCAGTACTTC
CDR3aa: CASSLGKVGTQYF

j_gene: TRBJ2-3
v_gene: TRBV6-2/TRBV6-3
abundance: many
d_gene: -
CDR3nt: TGTGCCAGCAGTAGGACTCCACGGCAGTATTTT
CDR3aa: CASSRTPRQYF

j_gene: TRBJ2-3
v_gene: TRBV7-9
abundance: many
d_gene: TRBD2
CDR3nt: TGTGCCAGCAGCCGGGCGACTAGCGGGCTCACAGATACGCAGTATTTT
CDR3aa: CASSRATSGLTDTQYF

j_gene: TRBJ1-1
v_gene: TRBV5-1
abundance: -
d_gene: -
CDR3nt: TGCGCCAGCAGCGACCACACTGAAGCTTTCTTT
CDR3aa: CASSDHTEAFF

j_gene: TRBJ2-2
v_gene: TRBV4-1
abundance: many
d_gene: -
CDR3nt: TGCGCCAGCAGGCAGCAACTCACCGGGGAGCTGTTTTTT
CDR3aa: CASRQQLTGELFF

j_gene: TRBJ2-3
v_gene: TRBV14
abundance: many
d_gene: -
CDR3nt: TGTGCCAGCAGCCAACAACCCTGGGGCACAGATACGCAGTATTTT
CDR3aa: CASSQQPWGTDTQYF

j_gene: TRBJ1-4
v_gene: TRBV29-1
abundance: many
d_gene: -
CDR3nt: TGCAGCGTTGAATCCGGGGCTAATGAAAAACTGTTTTTT
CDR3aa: CSVESGANEKLFF

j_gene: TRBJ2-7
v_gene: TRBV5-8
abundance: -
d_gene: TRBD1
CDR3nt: TGTGCCAGCAGCAAGACAGGGTTAACCTACGAGCAGTACTTC
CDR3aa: CASSKTGLTYEQYF

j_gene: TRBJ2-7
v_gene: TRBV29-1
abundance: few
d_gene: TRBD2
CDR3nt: TGCAGCGTTCTCCCAGCGGGAGTCTACGAGCAGTACTTC
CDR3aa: CSVLPAGVYEQYF

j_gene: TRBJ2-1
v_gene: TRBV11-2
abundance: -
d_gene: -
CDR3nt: TGTGCCAGCAGCTTAGTGCTTAGCTCCTACAATGAGCAGTTCTTC
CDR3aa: CASSLVLSSYNEQFF

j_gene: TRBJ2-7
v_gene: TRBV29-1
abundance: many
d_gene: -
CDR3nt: TGCAGCGTTGATGGGGACACGGACTCCTACGAGCAGTACTTC
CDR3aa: CSVDGDTDSYEQYF

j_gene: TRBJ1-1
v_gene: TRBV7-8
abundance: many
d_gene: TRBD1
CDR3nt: TGTGCCAGCAGCTACTGGGACAGGGGGTTGAGGAACACTGAAGCTTTCTTT
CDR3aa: CASSYWDRGLRNTEAFF

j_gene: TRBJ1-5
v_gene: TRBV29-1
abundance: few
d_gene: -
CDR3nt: TGCAGCGTTGTTGGGGATGGCAATCAGCCCCAGCATTTT
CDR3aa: CSVVGDGNQPQHF

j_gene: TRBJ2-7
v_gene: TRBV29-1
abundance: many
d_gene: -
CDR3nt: TGCAGCGTTGTTCGGGATAGCTACGAGCAGTACTTC
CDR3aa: CSVVRDSYEQYF

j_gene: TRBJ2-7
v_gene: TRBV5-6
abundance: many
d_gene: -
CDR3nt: TGTGCCAGCAGCCCAGGAAGCTCCTACGAGCAGTACTTC
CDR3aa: CASSPGSSYEQYF

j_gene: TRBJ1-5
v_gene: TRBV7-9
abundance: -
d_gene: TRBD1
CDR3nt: TGTGCCAGCAGCCTAGGGGGACAGCATCCGCCCCAGCATTTT
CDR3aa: CASSLGGQHPPQHF

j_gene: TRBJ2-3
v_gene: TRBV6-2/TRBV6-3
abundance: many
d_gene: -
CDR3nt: TGTGCCAGCCACCCGGGCGGTAGCACAGATACGCAGTATTTT
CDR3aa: CASHPGGSTDTQYF

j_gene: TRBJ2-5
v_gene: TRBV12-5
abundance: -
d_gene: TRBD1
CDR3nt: TGTGCTAGTGGTCCTTGGGACAGGCAAGAGACCCAGTACTTC
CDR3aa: CASGPWDRQETQYF

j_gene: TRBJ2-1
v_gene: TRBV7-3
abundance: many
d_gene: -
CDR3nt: TGTGCCAGCAGCTTAAACGGGGCCCCCTACAATGAGCAGTTCTTC
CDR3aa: CASSLNGAPYNEQFF

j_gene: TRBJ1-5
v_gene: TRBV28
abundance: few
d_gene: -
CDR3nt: TGTGCCAGCAGTTTGAACAGGGTTGATAGCTATCAGCCCCAGCATTTT
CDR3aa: CASSLNRVDSYQPQHF

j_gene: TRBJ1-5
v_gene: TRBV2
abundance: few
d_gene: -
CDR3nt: TGTGCCAGCCACGTTTATAGCAATCAGCCCCAGCATTTT
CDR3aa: CASHVYSNQPQHF

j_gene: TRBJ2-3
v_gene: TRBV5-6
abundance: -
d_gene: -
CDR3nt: TGTGCCAGCAGCTTCTTCCGGTTAAGCACAGATACGCAGTATTTT
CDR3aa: CASSFFRLSTDTQYF

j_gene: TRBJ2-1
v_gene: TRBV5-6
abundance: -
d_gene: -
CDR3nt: TGTGCCAGCAGTAAGTACTCTGAGCAGTTCTTC
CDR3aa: CASSKYSEQFF

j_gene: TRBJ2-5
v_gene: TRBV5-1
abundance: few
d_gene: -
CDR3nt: TGCGCCAGCAGCTTGGCGGGAGACCAAGAGACCCAGTACTTC
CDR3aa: CASSLAGDQETQYF

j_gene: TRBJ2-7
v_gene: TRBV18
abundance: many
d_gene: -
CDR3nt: TGTGCCAGCTCACCCCCTGACTCCAGGGGCTACGAGCAGTACTTC
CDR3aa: CASSPPDSRGYEQYF

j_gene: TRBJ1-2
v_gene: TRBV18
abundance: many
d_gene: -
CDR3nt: TGTGCCAGCTCACCGCTACAGGGAACCAATGGCTACACCTTC
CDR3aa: CASSPLQGTNGYTF

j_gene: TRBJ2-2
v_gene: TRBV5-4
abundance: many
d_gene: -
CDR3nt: TGTGCCAGCAGCCTGCAGGACAGGAACACCGGGGAGCTGTTTTTT
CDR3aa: CASSLQDRNTGELFF

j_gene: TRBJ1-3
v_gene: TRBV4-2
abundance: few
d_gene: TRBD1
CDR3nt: TGTGCCAGCAGCCAGCCGACAGGGGTCTCTGGAAACACCATATATTTT
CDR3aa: CASSQPTGVSGNTIYF

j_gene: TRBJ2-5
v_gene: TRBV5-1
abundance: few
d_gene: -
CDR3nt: TGCGCCAGCAGCGTGACCTGGGAGACCCAGTACTTC
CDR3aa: CASSVTWETQYF

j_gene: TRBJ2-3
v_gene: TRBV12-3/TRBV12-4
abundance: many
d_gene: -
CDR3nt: TGTGCCAGCACCCCCGCGGGACTCGTAACAGATACGCAGTATTTT
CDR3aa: CASTPAGLVTDTQYF